Listed below are T cell receptor beta chains from one sample, sequenced in a study of T-cell reconstitution after alpha-beta-depleted transplantation in children. TCRdb analysed the PCR reads with MiXCR anew, one entry per CDR3 protein. Of almost 250,000 distinct CDR3 sequences detected, about 26% appear once; the ten largest clones hold about 2.5%. This specimen consisted of PBMCs, obtained before TCRalphabeta/CD19-depleted stem cell transplant. All receptors come from a girl aged 2-15 years with Fanconi anemia, due to receive a stem cell transplant. The CDR3 runs from the conserved cysteine through the conserved F or W. D genes are given only for firm matches. Clone size is not always given. Where it is, it says once, few, many or a class for expanded clones.

v_gene	abundance	j_gene	d_gene	CDR3aa	CDR3nt
TRBV7-2	few	TRBJ2-6	NA	CASSLGSLLFGANVLTF	TGTGCCAGCAGCTTAGGCTCCCTACTTTTTGGGGCCAACGTCCTGACTTTC
TRBV25-1	NA	TRBJ2-1	TRBD2	CASSEGLAGGSSYNEQFF	TGTGCCAGCAGTGAGGGACTAGCGGGAGGGAGCTCCTACAATGAGCAGTTCTTC
TRBV7-9	many	TRBJ1-2	NA	CASSHGAHVFYGYTF	TGTGCCAGCAGCCACGGCGCACACGTATTCTATGGCTACACCTTC
TRBV29-1	many	TRBJ2-2	TRBD1	CSVGDRDHGELFF	TGCAGCGTGGGGGACAGGGACCACGGGGAGCTGTTTTTT
TRBV7-2	NA	TRBJ2-7	TRBD2	CASSFLAWGGPYEQYF	TGTGCCAGCAGCTTCCTAGCGTGGGGGGGACCCTACGAGCAGTACTTC
TRBV7-6	NA	TRBJ1-1	TRBD1	CASSLRGGGDTEAFF	TGTGCCAGCAGCTTACGAGGGGGCGGTGACACTGAAGCTTTCTTT
TRBV20-1	many	TRBJ1-1	NA	CSARDVGGNTEAFF	TGCAGTGCTAGAGATGTGGGAGGGAACACTGAAGCTTTCTTT
TRBV20-1	NA	TRBJ2-3	NA	CSARVGADTQYF	TGCAGTGCTAGGGTGGGAGCAGATACGCAGTATTTT
TRBV12-3/TRBV12-4	many	TRBJ2-1	NA	CASSRSSSGNEQFF	TGTGCCAGCAGTAGATCTAGCTCAGGGAATGAGCAGTTCTTC
TRBV20-1	NA	TRBJ1-1	NA	CSARQVEAFF	TGCAGTGCTAGACAGGTTGAAGCTTTCTTT
TRBV7-8	once	TRBJ2-7	TRBD2	CASSGGLAGSLEQYF	TGTGCCAGCAGCGGGGGACTAGCGGGATCCCTAGAGCAGTACTTC
TRBV12-3/TRBV12-4	many	TRBJ2-3	TRBD2	CASSRTGGSDTQYF	TGTGCCAGCAGCCGGACGGGGGGATCAGATACGCAGTATTTT
TRBV30	many	TRBJ1-5	NA	CAWSVSSNQPQHF	TGTGCCTGGAGTGTCTCCAGCAATCAGCCCCAGCATTTT
TRBV2	NA	TRBJ2-3	TRBD1	CASSLLGTGGTDTQYF	TGTGCCAGCAGTCTCCTAGGGACAGGGGGCACAGATACGCAGTATTTT
TRBV9	few	TRBJ2-6	NA	CASSVVGTGANVLTF	TGTGCCAGCAGCGTAGTTGGGACAGGGGCCAACGTCCTGACTTTC
TRBV7-3	NA	TRBJ2-3	TRBD2	CASSFMGKRAGGSTDTQYF	TGTGCCAGCAGCTTTATGGGGAAGAGGGCGGGGGGGAGCACAGATACGCAGTATTTT
TRBV7-3	NA	TRBJ2-1	TRBD2	CASSLSGGDNEQFF	TGTGCCAGCAGCTTAAGCGGGGGTGACAATGAGCAGTTCTTC
TRBV10-1	NA	TRBJ2-7	NA	CASSEMGAYEQYF	TGCGCCAGCAGTGAAATGGGGGCCTACGAGCAGTACTTC
TRBV6-1	many	TRBJ2-7	NA	CASGQSGYRSYEQYF	TGTGCCAGCGGTCAGTCCGGGTACAGGTCCTACGAGCAGTACTTC
TRBV20-1	many	TRBJ2-1	TRBD2	CSATTSSSYNEQFF	TGCAGTGCCACGACTAGCTCTTCCTACAATGAGCAGTTCTTC
TRBV7-2	many	TRBJ2-7	NA	CASSLFGRAEQYF	TGTGCCAGCAGCTTATTCGGCAGGGCCGAGCAGTACTTC
TRBV5-1	many	TRBJ2-7	NA	CASSALSGDEQYF	TGCGCCAGCAGCGCTTTATCGGGGGACGAGCAGTACTTC
TRBV5-6	NA	TRBJ1-1	NA	CASSLRAGMNTEAFF	TGTGCCAGCAGCTTAAGGGCAGGAATGAACACTGAAGCTTTCTTT
TRBV7-6	many	TRBJ2-2	NA	CASSFSTRESGELFF	TGTGCCAGCAGCTTCTCCACCCGGGAGAGCGGGGAGCTGTTTTTT